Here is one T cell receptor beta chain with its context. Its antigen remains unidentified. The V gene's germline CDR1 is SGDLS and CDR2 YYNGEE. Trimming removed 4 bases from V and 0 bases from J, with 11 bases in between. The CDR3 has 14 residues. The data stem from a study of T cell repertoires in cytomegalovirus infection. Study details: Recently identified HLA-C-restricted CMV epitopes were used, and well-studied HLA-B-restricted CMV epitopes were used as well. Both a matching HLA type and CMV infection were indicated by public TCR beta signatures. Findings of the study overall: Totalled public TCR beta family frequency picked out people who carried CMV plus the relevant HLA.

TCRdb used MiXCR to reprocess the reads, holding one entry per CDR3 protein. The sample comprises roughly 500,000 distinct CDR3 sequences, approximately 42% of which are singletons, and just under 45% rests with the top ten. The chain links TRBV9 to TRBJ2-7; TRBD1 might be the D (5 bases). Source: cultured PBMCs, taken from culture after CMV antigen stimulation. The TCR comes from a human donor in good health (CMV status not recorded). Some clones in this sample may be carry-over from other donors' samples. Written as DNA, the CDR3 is TGTGCCAGCAGCCCCCACAGGAGCTCCTACGAGCAGTACTTC. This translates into CASSPHRSSYEQYF.